This T cell receptor (beta chain) was recorded in a study of monozygotic twins with inflammatory bowel disease. General study results and limits: Extra variability in the repertoires of patients may have come from differing immunosuppressive treatments. It was observed that concordant and discordant twins did not differ in repertoire similarity, possibly given limited power.

There are 13 residues in the CDR3. As regards this clonotype: The antigen is not known.

The template switching step added UMIs that contained a 6-nucleotide sample barcode. Nested PCRs of about 17 and 10 cycles, two in total, were run on TCRalpha and TCRbeta cDNA. TCRdb reprocessed the 5' RACE reads and keeps a single row for each CDR3 protein, giving no DNA. The listing records 150,000 to 200,000 distinct CDR3 sequences. Material for sequencing was blood. The rearrangement joins TRBV12-3 or TRBV12-4 to TRBJ2-1; TCRdb gives TRBD2 as the D gene, but with no DNA this cannot be confirmed. The clonotype was recovered from a human donor with ulcerative colitis or Crohn's disease, or a healthy co-twin of an affected twin (not recorded which). This CDR3 is CASRAGGYNEQFF.